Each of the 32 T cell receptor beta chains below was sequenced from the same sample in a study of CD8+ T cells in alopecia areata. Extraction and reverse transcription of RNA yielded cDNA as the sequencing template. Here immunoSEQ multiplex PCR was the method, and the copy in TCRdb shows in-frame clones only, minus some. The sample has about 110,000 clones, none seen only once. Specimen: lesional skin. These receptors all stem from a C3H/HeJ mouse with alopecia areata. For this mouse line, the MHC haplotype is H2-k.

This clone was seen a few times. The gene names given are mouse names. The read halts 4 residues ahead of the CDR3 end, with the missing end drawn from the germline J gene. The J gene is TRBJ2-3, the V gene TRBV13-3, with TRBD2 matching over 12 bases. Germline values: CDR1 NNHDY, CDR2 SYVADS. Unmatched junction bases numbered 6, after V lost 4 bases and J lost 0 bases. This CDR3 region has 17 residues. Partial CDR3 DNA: TGTGCCAGCAGTTCCGGGACTGGGGGGACTAGTGCAGAA. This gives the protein CASSSGTGGTSAE. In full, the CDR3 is CASSSGTGGTSAETLYF.

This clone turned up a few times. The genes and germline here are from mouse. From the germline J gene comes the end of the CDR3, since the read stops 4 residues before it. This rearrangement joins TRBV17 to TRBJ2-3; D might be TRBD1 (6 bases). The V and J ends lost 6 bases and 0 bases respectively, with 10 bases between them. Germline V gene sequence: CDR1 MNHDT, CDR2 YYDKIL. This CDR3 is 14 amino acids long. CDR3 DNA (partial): TGTGCTAGCAGGGCGACAGGTAGTGCAGAA. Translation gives CASRATGSAE. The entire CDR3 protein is CASRATGSAETLYF. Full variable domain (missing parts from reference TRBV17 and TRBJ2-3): DTTVKQNPRYKLARVGKPVNLICSQTMNHDTMYWYQKKPNQAPKLLLFYYDKILNREADTFEKFQSSRPNNSFCSLYIGSAGLEYSAMYLCASRATGSAETLYFGSGTRLTVL.

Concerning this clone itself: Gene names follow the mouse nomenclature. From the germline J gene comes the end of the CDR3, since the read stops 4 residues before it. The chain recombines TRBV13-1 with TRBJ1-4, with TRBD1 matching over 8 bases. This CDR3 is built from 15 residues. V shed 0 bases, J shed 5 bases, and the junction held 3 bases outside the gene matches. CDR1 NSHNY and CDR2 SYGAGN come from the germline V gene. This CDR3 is CASSDVTGGNERLFF. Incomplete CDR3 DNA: TGTGCCAGCAGTGATGTTACAGGGGGGAACGAA.

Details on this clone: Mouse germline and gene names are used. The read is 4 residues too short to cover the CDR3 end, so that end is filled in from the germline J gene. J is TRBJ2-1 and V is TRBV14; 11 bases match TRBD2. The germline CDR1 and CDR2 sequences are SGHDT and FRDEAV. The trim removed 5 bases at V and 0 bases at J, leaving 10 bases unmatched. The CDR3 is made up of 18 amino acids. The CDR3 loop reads CASSPDWGGSYNYAEQFF. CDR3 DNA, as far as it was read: TGTGCCAGCAGCCCTGACTGGGGGGGAAGTTATAACTATGCT.

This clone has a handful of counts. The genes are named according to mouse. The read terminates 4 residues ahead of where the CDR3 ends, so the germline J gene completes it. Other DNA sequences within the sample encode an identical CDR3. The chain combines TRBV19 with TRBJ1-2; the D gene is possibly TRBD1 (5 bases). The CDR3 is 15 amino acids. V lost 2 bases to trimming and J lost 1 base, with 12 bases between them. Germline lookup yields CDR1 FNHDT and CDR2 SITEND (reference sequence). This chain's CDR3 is CASSIRQGRNSDYTF. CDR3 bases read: TGTGCCAGCAGTATCCGGCAGGGAAGAAACTCC.

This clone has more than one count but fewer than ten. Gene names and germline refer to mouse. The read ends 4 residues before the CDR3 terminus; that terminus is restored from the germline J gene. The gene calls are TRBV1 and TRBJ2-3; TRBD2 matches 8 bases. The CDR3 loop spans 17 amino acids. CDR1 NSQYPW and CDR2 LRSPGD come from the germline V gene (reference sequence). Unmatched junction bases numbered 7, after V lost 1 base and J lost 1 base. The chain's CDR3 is CTCSAVGLGGRAETLYF. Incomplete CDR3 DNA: TGCACCTGCAGTGCAGTGGGGCTGGGGGGCCGTGCAGAA.

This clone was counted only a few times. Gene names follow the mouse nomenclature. CDR3 sequence: CASRGTGGAESYAEQFF. The CDR3 DNA, read in part, is TGTGCCAGCAGGGGGACTGGGGGGGCAGAGAGTTATGCT. The V call is TRBV13-3, the J call TRBJ2-1, with 14 bases identical to TRBD2. The sequenced fragment ends 4 residues before the CDR3 boundary, so the rest is inferred from the germline J gene. CDR1 and CDR2 from the germline V gene are NNHDY and SYVADS. The CDR3 is 17 amino acids. V was pared by 5 bases and J by 4 bases, with 8 bases of the junction left unmatched.

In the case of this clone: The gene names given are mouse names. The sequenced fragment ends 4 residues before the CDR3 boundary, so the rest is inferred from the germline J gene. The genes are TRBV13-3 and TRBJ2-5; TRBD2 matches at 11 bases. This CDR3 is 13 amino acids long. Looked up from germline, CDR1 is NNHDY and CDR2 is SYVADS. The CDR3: CASTTGGGDTQYF. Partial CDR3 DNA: TGTGCCAGCACGACTGGGGGGGGAGAC. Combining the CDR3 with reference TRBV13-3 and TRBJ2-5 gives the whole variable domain EAAVTQSPRSKVAVTGGKVTLSCHQTNNHDYMYWYRQDTGHGLRLIHYSYVADSTEKGDIPDGYKASRPSQENFSLILELASLSQTAVYFCASTTGGGDTQYFGPGTRLLVL.

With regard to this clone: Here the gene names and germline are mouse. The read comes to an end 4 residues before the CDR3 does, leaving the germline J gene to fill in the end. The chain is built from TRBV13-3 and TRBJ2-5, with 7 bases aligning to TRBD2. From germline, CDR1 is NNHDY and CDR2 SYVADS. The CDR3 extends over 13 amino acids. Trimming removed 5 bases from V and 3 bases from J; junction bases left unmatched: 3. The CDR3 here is CASRGLEQDTQYF. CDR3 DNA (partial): TGTGCCAGCAGAGGACTGGAGCAAGAC.

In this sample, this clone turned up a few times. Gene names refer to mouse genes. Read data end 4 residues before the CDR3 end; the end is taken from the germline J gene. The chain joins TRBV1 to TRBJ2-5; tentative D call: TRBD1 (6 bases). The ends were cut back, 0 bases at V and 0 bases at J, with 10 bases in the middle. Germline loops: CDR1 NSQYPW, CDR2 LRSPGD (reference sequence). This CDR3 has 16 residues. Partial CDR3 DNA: TGCACCTGCAGTGCAGATCCGGACAGTAACCAAGAC. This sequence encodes CTCSADPDSNQD. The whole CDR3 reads CTCSADPDSNQDTQYF. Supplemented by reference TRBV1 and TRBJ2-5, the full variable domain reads VTLLEQNPRWRLVPRGQAVNLRCILKNSQYPWMSWYQQDLQKQLQWLFTLRSPGDKEVKSLPGADYLATRVTDTELRLQVANMSQGRTLYCTCSADPDSNQDTQYFGPGTRLLVL.

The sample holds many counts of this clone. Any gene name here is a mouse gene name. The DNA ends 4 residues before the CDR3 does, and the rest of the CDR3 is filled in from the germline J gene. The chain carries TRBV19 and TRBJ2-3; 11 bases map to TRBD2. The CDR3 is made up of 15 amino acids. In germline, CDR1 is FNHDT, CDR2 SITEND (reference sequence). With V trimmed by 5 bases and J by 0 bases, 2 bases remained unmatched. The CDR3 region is CASRGLGGSAETLYF. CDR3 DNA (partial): TGTGCCAGCAGAGGACTGGGGGGTAGTGCAGAA.

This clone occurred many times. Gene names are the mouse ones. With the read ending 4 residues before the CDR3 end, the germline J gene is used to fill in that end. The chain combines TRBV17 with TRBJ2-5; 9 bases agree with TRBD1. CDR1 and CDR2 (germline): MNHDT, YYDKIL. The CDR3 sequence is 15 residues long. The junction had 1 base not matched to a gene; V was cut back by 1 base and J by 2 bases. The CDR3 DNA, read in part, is TGTGCTAGCAGTAGAGGGACAGGGGTCCAAGAC. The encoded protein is CASSRGTGVQD. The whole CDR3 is CASSRGTGVQDTQYF.

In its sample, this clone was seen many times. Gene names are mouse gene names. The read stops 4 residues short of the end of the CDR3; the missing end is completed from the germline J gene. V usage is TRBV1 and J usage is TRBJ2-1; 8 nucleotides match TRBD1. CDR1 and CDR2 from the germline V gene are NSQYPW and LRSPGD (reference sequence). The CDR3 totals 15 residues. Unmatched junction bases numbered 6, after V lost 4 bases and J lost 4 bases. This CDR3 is CTCSDPGQVYAEQFF. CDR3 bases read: TGCACCTGCAGTGATCCGGGACAGGTATATGCT.

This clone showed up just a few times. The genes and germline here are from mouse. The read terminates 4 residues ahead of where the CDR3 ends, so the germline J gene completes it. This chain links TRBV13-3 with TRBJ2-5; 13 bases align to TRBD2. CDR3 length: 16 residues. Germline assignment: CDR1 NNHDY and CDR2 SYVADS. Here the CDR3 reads CASSDLDWGGEDTQYF. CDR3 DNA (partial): TGTGCCAGCAGTGATTTGGACTGGGGGGGCGAAGAC.

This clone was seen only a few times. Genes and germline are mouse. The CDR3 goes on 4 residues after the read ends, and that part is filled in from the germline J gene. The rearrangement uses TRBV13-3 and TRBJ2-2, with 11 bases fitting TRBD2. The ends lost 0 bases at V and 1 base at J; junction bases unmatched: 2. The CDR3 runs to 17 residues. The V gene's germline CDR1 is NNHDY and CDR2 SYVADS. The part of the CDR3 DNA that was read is TGTGCCAGCAGTGATGGGGACTGGGGGAGAAACACCGGG. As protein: CASSDGDWGRNTG. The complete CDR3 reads CASSDGDWGRNTGQLYF.

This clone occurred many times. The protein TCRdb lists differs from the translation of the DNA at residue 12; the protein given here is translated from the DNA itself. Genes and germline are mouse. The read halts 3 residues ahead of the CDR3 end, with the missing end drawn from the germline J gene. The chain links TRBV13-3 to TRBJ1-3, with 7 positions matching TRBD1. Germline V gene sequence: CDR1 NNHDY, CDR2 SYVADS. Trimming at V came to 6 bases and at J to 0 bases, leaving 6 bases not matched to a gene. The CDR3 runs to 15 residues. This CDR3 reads CASKRQGRSGNTLYF. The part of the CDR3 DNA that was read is TGTGCCAGCAAAAGACAGGGTCGTTCTGGAAATACG.

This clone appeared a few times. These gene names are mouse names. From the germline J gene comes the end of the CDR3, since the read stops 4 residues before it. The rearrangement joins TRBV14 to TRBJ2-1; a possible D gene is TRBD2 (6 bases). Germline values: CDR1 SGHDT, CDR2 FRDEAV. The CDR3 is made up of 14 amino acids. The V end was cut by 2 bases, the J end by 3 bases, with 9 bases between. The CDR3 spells CASSFTGSYAEQFF. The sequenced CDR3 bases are TGTGCCAGCAGTTTTACTGGGTCCTATGCT.

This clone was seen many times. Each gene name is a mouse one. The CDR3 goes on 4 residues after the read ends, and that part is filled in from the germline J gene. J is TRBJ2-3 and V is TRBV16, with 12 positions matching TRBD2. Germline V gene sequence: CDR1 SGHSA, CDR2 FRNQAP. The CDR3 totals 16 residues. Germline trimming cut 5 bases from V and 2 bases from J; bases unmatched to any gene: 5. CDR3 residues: CASSPPTGGAAETLYF. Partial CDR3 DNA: TGTGCAAGCAGCCCTCCGACTGGGGGGGCTGCAGAA.

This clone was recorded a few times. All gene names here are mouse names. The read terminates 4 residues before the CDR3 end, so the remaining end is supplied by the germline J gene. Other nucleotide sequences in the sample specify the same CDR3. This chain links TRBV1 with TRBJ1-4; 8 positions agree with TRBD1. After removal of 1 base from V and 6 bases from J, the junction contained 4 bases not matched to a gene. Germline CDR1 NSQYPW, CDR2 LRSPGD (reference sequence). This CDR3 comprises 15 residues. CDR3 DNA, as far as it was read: TGCACCTGCAGTGCAGTCACAGGGGGGGACGAA. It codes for CTCSAVTGGDE. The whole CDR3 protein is CTCSAVTGGDERLFF.

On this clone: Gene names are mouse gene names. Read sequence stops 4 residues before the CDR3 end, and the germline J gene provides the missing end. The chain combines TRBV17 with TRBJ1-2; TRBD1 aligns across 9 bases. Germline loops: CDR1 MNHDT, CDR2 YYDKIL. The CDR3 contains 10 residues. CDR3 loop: CAGQGSDYTF. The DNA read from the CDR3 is TGTGCTGGACAGGGGAGC. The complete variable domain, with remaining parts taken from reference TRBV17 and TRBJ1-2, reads DTTVKQNPRYKLARVGKPVNLICSQTMNHDTMYWYQKKPNQAPKLLLFYYDKILNREADTFEKFQSSRPNNSFCSLYIGSAGLEYSAMYLCAGQGSDYTFGSGTRLLVI.

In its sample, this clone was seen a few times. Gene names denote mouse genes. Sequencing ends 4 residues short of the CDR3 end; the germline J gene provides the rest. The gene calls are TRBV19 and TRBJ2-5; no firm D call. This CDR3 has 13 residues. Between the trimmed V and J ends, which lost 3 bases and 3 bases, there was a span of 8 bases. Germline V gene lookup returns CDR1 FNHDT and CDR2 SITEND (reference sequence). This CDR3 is CASSKTIQDTQYF. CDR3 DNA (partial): TGTGCCAGCAGTAAGACAATTCAAGAC. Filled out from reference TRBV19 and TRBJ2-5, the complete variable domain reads GGIITQTPKFLIGQEGQKLTLKCQQNFNHDTMYWYRQDSGKGLRLIYYSITENDLQKGDLSEGYDASREKKSSFSLTVTSAQKNEMAVFLCASSKTIQDTQYFGPGTRLLVL.

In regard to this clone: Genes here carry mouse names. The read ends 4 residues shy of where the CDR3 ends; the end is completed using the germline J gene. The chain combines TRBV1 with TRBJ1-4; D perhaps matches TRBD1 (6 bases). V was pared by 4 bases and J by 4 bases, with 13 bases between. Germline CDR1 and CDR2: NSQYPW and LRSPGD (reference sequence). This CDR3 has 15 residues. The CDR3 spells CTCSDRDKFNERLFF. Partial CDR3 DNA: TGCACCTGCAGTGACCGGGACAAATTCAACGAA.

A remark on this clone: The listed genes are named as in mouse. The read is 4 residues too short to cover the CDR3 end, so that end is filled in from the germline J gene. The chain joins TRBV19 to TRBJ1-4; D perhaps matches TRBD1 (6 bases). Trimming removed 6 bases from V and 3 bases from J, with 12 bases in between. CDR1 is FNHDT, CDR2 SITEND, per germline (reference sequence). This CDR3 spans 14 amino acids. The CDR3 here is CASTPGQTNERLFF. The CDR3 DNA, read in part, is TGTGCCAGCACCCCCGGACAGACCAACGAA.

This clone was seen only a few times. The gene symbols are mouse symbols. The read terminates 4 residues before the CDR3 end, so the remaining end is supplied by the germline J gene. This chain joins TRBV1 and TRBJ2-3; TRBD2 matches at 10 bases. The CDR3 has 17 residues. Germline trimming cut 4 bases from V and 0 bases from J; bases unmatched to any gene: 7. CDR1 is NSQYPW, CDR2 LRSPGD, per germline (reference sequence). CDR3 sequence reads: CTCSGGLGIPSAETLYF. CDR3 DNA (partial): TGCACCTGCAGTGGGGGACTGGGGATACCTAGTGCAGAA.

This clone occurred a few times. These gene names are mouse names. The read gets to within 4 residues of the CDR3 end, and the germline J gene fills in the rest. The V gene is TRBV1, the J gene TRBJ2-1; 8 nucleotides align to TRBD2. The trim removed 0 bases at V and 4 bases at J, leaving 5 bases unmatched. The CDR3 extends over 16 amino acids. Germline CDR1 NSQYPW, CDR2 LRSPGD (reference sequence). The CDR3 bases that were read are TGCACCTGCAGTGCAGATTCGGGGGGGCGGTATGCT. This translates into CTCSADSGGRYA. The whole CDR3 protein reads CTCSADSGGRYAEQFF.

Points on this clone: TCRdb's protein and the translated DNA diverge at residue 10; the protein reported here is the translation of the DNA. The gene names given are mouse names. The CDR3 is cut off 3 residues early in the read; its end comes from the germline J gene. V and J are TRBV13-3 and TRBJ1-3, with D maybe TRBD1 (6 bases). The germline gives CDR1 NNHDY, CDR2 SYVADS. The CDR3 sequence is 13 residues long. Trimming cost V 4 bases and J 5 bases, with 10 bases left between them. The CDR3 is CASSYRDRNTLYF. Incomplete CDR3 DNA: TGTGCCAGCAGTTACCGGGACAGAAATACG.

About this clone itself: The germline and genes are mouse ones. This CDR3 is CTCSSPGTKSNERLFF. The CDR3 DNA, read in part, is TGCACCTGCAGTTCCCCCGGGACAAAATCCAACGAA. This chain uses TRBV1 with TRBJ1-4; weak D call: TRBD1 (6 bases). The read comes to an end 4 residues before the CDR3 does, leaving the germline J gene to fill in the end. The CDR3 has 16 residues. Per the germline V gene, CDR1 is NSQYPW and CDR2 is LRSPGD (reference sequence). V lost 5 bases and J lost 2, with 15 bases in between.

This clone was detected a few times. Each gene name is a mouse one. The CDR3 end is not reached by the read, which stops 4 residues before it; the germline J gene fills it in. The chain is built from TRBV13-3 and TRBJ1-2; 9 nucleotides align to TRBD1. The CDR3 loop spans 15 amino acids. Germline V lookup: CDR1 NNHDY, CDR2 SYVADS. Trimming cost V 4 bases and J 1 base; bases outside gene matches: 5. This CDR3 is CASSSDRGKNSDYTF. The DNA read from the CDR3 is TGTGCCAGCAGTTCCGACAGGGGGAAAAACTCC.

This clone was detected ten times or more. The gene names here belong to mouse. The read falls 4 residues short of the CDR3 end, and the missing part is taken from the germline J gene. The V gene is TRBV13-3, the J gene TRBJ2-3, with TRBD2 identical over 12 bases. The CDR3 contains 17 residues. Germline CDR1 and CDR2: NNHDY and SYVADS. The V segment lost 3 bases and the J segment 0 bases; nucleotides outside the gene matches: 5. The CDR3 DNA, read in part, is TGTGCCAGCAGTGCCGGACTGGGGGGGTCTAGTGCAGAA. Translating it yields CASSAGLGGSSAE. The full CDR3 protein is CASSAGLGGSSAETLYF.

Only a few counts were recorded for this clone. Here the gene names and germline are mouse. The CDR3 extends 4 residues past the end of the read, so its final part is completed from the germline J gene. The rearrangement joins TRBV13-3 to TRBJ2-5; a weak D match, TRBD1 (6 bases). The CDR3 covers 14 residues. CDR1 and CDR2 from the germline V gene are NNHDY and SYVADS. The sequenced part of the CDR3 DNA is TGTGCCAGCAGTGATCGTGAGGGGGAAGAC. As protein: CASSDREGED. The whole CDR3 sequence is CASSDREGEDTQYF.

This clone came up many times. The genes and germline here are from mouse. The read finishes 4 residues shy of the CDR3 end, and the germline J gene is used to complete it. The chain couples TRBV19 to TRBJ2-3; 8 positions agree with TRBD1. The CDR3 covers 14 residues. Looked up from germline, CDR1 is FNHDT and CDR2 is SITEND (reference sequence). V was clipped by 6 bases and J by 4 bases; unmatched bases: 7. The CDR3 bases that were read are TGTGCCAGCAAGACAGGGGAGGGGACAGAA. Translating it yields CASKTGEGTE. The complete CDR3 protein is CASKTGEGTETLYF.

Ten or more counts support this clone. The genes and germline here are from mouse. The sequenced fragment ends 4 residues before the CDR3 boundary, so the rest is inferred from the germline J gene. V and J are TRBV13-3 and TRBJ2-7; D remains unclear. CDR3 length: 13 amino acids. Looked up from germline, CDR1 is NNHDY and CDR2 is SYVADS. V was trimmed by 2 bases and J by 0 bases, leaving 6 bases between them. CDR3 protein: CASSESVSYEQYF. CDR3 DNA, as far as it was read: TGTGCCAGCAGTGAGTCAGTCTCCTAT.